Shown below are 20 T cell receptor beta chains from a single sample sequenced in a study of blood T cell repertoires in COVID-19. Some clones are missing from TCRdb's copy, which holds only in-frame ones; the method was immunoSEQ multiplex PCR. The repertoire holds under 250,000 clones, with 83% as singletons. The source material was peripheral blood. These receptors came from a woman aged 40 to 49 with active or convalescent COVID-19.

J is TRBJ2-5 and V is TRBV30; D gene uncertain. V lost 1 base and J lost 5, with 11 bases in between. Germline V gene data show CDR1 as GTSNPN and CDR2 as SVGIG (reference sequence). The CDR3 totals 13 residues. The CDR3, as DNA: TGTGCCTGGAGTGGATTTATTGGCGAGACCCAGTACTTC. It encodes CAWSGFIGETQYF.

This sequence joins TRBV19 and TRBJ2-1, with TRBD1 matching 7 bases. J was trimmed by 6 bases and V by 10 bases; bases with no gene match: 3. Germline CDR1 LNHDA, CDR2 SQIVND (reference sequence). CDR3 length: 11 amino acids. CDR3 DNA: TGTGCCAAGAACAGGGGCAATGAGCAGTTCTTC. It encodes CAKNRGNEQFF. The full variable domain, completed using reference TRBV19 and TRBJ2-1, is DGGITQSPKYLFRKEGQNVTLSCEQNLNHDAMYWYRQDPGQGLRLIYYSQIVNDFQKGDIAEGYSVSREKKESFPLTVTSAQKNPTAFYLCAKNRGNEQFFGPGTRLTVL.

This rearrangement joins TRBV5-1 to TRBJ2-3, with TRBD2 matching over 7 bases. This CDR3 spans 15 amino acids. Per germline, CDR1 SGHRS and CDR2 YFSETQ. V was clipped by 1 base and J by 2 bases; unmatched bases: 4. CDR3 sequence: CASSLLRELTDTQYF. Written as DNA, the CDR3 is TGCGCCAGCAGCTTGTTGCGGGAGCTCACAGATACGCAGTATTTT.

The genes are TRBV28 and TRBJ1-2; D is possibly TRBD1 (5 bases). V was trimmed by 6 bases and J by 7 bases, leaving 9 bases between them. Germline V gives CDR1 MDHEN, CDR2 SYDVKM. The CDR3 length is 11 residues. Here the CDR3 DNA reads TGTGCCAGCAGCAGGGATTTTGGCTACACCTTC. Its translation is CASSRDFGYTF.

The genes are TRBV6-2 or TRBV6-3 and TRBJ1-1; TRBD1 matches at 9 bases. Losses at the gene ends were 6 bases for V and 3 bases for J; bases not matched to a gene: 5. The CDR3 covers 14 residues. Germline CDR1 reads MNHEY; CDR2 reads SVGEGT. For the CDR3, the DNA is TGTGCCAGCAGCCCGGGACAGGGTGACACTGAAGCTTTCTTT. Its translation is CASSPGQGDTEAFF.

The DNA of the CDR3 is TGTGCCAGCAGTCCATACTCTACAGGGCTCGACGAGCAGTACTTC. Translated, it gives CASSPYSTGLDEQYF. The J gene is TRBJ2-7, the V gene TRBV28, with D possibly matching TRBD1 (6 bases). V was pared by 5 bases and J by 5 bases, with 19 bases between. The CDR3 spans 15 residues. Per the germline V gene, CDR1 is MDHEN and CDR2 is SYDVKM.

This clone is a singleton in its sample. The chain recombines TRBV7-8 with TRBJ2-2, with unresolved D. The CDR3 contains 12 residues. Trimming pared 2 bases from V and 8 bases from J, leaving 6 bases between. The germline V gene has CDR1 SGHVS and CDR2 FQNEAQ. The CDR3 nucleotides read TGTGCCAGCAGCTTATATACTGGGGAGCTGTTTTTT. This codes for CASSLYTGELFF. Full variable domain (missing parts from reference TRBV7-8 and TRBJ2-2): GAGVSQSPRYKVAKRGQDVALRCDPISGHVSLFWYQQALGQGPEFLTYFQNEAQLDKSGLPSDRFFAERPEGSVSTLKIQRTQQEDSAVYLCASSLYTGELFFGEGSRLTVL.

This chain uses TRBV2 with TRBJ1-6; tentatively, D is TRBD1 (6 bases). Germline V gives CDR1 SNHLY, CDR2 FYNNEI. CDR3 length equals 14 residues. The V and J ends lost 6 bases and 6 bases respectively, with 12 bases between them. The CDR3 DNA reads TGTGCCAGCAGCCAGACAGGTTCTAATTCACCCCTCCACTTT. Protein sequence: CASSQTGSNSPLHF. Full variable domain (remainder filled in from reference TRBV2 and TRBJ1-6): EPEVTQTPSHQVTQMGQEVILRCVPISNHLYFYWYRQILGQKVEFLVSFYNNEISEKSEIFDDQFSVERPDGSNFTLKIRSTKLEDSAMYFCASSQTGSNSPLHFGNGTRLTVT.

This clone was recorded once. V is TRBV27 and J is TRBJ1-2; 7 bases agree with TRBD1. CDR3 length: 14 amino acids. Per the germline V gene, CDR1 is MNHEY and CDR2 is SMNVEV (reference sequence). Unmatched junction bases numbered 7, after V lost 5 bases and J lost 4 bases. CDR3 region: CASSLGGQPYGYTF. For the CDR3, the DNA is TGTGCCAGCAGTCTCGGGGGACAGCCCTATGGCTACACCTTC.

The rearrangement joins TRBV9 to TRBJ2-5, with 11 bases aligning to TRBD2. CDR1 and CDR2 from the germline V gene are SGDLS and YYNGEE. CDR3 size: 16 residues. Trimming removed 4 bases from V and 2 bases from J; junction bases left unmatched: 7. For the CDR3, the DNA is TGTGCCAGCAGCCCCTCCACTAGCGGGGGTCAAGAGACCCAGTACTTC. Protein product: CASSPSTSGGQETQYF.

The rearrangement uses TRBV30 and TRBJ1-6; 7 bases are shared with TRBD1. The germline gives CDR1 GTSNPN, CDR2 SVGIG (reference sequence). This CDR3 contains 12 residues. Losses at the gene ends were 4 bases for V and 9 bases for J; bases not matched to a gene: 3. In DNA, the CDR3 is TGTGCCTGGAACAGGGGAGCTTCACCCCTCCACTTT. Its protein is CAWNRGASPLHF.

The rearrangement joins TRBV6-5 to TRBJ1-5; 7 bases fit TRBD1. The V gene end was trimmed by 3 bases and the J gene end by 7 bases; junction bases not matched to a gene: 9. CDR3 length equals 15 residues. Germline-derived CDR1 and CDR2 are MNHEY and SVGAGI. Here the CDR3 reads CASSYEQGREQPQHF. DNA for the CDR3: TGTGCCAGCAGTTATGAACAGGGGAGAGAGCAGCCCCAGCATTTT.

The V and J genes are TRBV29-1 and TRBJ1-1; possible D gene TRBD1, 6 bases. This CDR3 is 11 amino acids long. V was cut by 1 base and J by 6 bases, with 6 bases left in between. From germline, CDR1 is SQVTM and CDR2 ANQGSEA. The CDR3 coding sequence is TGCAGCGTTGAAGGGGGGCCTGAAGCTTTCTTT. Amino acids: CSVEGGPEAFF.

The chain uses TRBV11-2 and TRBJ1-1, with TRBD1 matching over 9 bases. Germline V gene data show CDR1 as SGHAT and CDR2 as FQNNGV. After removal of 4 bases from V and 3 bases from J, the junction contained 3 bases not matched to a gene. This CDR3 spans 14 amino acids. The CDR3 sequence: CASSYRTGDTEAFF. The DNA of the CDR3 is TGTGCCAGCAGCTATCGGACAGGGGACACTGAAGCTTTCTTT.

The rearrangement joins TRBV5-6 to TRBJ2-3, with D possibly being TRBD1 (6 bases). This CDR3 is built from 15 residues. The germline V and J ends were trimmed by 4 bases and 0 bases, with 12 bases remaining between them. Germline assignment: CDR1 SGHDT and CDR2 YYEEEE. CDR3 sequence: CASSSRGKSTDTQYF. In DNA, the CDR3 is TGTGCCAGCAGCAGCAGGGGTAAAAGCACAGATACGCAGTATTTT.

This rearrangement joins TRBV12-3 or TRBV12-4 to TRBJ1-1; no definite D call. The germline V and J ends were trimmed by 6 bases and 1 base, with 9 bases remaining between them. CDR3 length: 13 amino acids. DNA for the CDR3: TGTGCCAGCAGATTGACGGGGAACACTGAAGCTTTCTTT. This sequence encodes CASRLTGNTEAFF.

This clone was found a few times. This chain connects TRBV24-1 to TRBJ2-1; D gene uncertain. The CDR3 has 17 residues. V was clipped by 0 bases and J by 9 bases, with 20 bases between them. The germline V gene encodes CDR1 KGHDR and CDR2 SFDVKD. CDR3 nucleotides: TGTGCCACCAGTGATTTGGTGACGGGTGCGGTATCTGGTGAGCAGTTCTTC. It translates to CATSDLVTGAVSGEQFF.

This chain joins TRBV19 and TRBJ2-1; 14 bases match TRBD2. J gave up 14 bases and V 4 bases, and 7 bases lay outside the gene matches. The CDR3 is 14 residues long. Germline V gene lookup returns CDR1 LNHDA and CDR2 SQIVND (reference sequence). DNA of the CDR3: TGTGCCAGTAGTACCACGGGACTAGCGGGAGAAAAGTTCTTC. Protein: CASSTTGLAGEKFF.

This clone turned up a few times. The chain is built from TRBV11-2 and TRBJ1-5; D remains ambiguous. The CDR3 contains 13 residues. CDR1 is SGHAT, CDR2 FQNNGV, per germline. Between the trimmed V and J ends, which lost 5 bases and 0 bases, there was a span of 5 bases. The CDR3: CASSLNSNQPQHF. The CDR3 coding sequence is TGTGCCAGCAGCCTAAATAGCAATCAGCCCCAGCATTTT.

V gene TRBV15 combines with J gene TRBJ1-2; D call uncertain. V lost 0 bases and J 5 bases, leaving 7 bases between the germline ends. The germline V gene has CDR1 LNHNV and CDR2 YYDKDF (reference sequence). The CDR3 loop spans 13 amino acids. The CDR3 loop reads CATSRERAYGYTF. CDR3 DNA: TGTGCCACCAGCAGAGAGAGAGCATATGGCTACACCTTC.